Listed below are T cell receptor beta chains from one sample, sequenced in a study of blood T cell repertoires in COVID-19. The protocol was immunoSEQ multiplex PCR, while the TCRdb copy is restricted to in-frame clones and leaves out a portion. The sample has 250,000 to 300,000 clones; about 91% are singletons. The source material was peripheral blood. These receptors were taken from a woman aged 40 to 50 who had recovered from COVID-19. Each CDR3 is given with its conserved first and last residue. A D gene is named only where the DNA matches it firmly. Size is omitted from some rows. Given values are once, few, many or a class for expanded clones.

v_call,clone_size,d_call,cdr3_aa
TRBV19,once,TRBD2,CASSSPTSFEQFF
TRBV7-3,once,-,CASSSQGTGELFF
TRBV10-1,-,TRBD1,CASSEGTGTDTQYF
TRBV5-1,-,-,CASSQPGTDNEKLFF
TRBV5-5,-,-,CASSLPSTDTQYF
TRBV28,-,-,CASRPGWGQPQHF
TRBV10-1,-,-,CASSGTSAGTQYF
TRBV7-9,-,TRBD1,CASSNRGANYGYTF
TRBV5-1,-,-,CASSKSPYSNYGYTF
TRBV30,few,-,CAWSVRRGDTIYF
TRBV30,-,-,CALTKGDTNSPLHF
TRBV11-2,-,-,CASSLEASSYNEQFF
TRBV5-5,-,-,CASSRGASGYTF
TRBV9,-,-,CASSVGGANEKLFF
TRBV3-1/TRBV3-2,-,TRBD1,CASSQDPGQGTGANVLTF
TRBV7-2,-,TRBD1,CASSFPDRGEEKLFF
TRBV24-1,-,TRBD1,CATSGARQGQETQYF
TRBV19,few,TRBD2,CASSIRGDTDTQYF
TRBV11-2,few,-,CASTKDNSGNTIYF
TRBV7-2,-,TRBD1,CASSLAGTGAFTEAFF
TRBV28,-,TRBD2,CASSAWTSGGSSTDTQYF
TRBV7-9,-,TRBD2,CASSLALAGARDEQFF
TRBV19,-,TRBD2,CASSGEGLAGYNEQFF
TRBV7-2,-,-,CASNRVSNQPQHF
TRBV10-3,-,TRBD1,CATKKRGTEGDGYTF
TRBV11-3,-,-,CASSLANGSLNQPQHF
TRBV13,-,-,CASTQGILEKLFF
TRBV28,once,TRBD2,CASTRGGLRSYEQYF
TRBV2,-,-,CASSTPLRDISGNTIYF
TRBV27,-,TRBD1,CASSPWDRSYEQYF
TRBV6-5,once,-,CASSYSQGQPQYF
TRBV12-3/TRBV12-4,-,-,CASSLTENQPQHF
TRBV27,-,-,CASSLDRRGTEAFF
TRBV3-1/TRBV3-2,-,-,CASSQGVGGGIQYF
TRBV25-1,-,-,CASRRSEVGGYTF
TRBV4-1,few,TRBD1,CASGRQGTLNQPQHF
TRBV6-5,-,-,CASSHGGTGELFF
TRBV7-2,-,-,CASSFDRSSYNEQFF
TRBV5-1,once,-,CASSFPVADTQYF
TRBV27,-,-,CASRKGSTNEKLFF
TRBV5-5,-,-,CARGPRIEAFF
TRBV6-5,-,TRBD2,CASRLAGGYNEQFF
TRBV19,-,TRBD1,CASGDRGETQYF
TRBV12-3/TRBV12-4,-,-,CASSFEGKSGYTF
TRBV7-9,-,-,CASSGPRGVNTEAFF
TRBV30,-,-,CAWLAGNQETQYF
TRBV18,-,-,CASRTTHSGNTIYF
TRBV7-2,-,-,CASSTGRVAGELFF
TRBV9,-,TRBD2,CASSVGLADPGANVLTF
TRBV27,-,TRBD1,CASSPYGQAMNSPLHF
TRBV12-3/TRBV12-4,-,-,CASSHYTIYF
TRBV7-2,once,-,CASSTPLRTIVAGELFF